This T cell receptor (beta chain) is from a study of T cell changes during pregnancy in multiple sclerosis. TCRdb's table, derived via immunoSEQ multiplex PCR, lists solely in-frame clones and lacks some. The sample records tens of thousands of clones, roughly 90% being singletons. The sample holds a few counts of this clone. Sequences were derived from peripheral blood, sampled in the first trimester of pregnancy. The clonotype originates from a female donor in good health, enrolled as a control in a pregnancy study.

CDR3: CSVRTGDRGRWEAFF. Written as DNA, the CDR3 is TGCAGCGTTAGGACGGGGGACAGGGGGCGATGGGAAGCTTTCTTT. The chain recombines TRBV29-1 with TRBJ1-1, with TRBD1 identical over 12 bases. The CDR3 runs 15 residues. CDR1 and CDR2 (germline): SQVTM, ANQGSEA. Trimming removed 5 bases from V and 8 bases from J; junction bases left unmatched: 12. Combining the CDR3 with reference TRBV29-1 and TRBJ1-1 gives the whole variable domain SAVISQKPSRDICQRGTSLTIQCQVDSQVTMMFWYRQQPGQSLTLIATANQGSEATYESGFVIDKFPISRPNLTFSTLTVSNMSPEDSSIYLCSVRTGDRGRWEAFFGQGTRLTVV.